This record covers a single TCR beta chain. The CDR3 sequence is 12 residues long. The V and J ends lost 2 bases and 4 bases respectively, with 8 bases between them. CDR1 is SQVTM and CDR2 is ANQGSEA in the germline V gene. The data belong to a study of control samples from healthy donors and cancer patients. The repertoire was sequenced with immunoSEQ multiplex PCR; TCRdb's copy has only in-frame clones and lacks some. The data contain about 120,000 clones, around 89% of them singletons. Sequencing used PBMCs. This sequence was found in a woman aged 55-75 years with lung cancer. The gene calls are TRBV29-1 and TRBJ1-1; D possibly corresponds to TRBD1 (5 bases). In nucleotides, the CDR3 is TGCAGCGTTGAATTCGGGGCCACTGAAGCTTTCTTT. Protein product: CSVEFGATEAFF.